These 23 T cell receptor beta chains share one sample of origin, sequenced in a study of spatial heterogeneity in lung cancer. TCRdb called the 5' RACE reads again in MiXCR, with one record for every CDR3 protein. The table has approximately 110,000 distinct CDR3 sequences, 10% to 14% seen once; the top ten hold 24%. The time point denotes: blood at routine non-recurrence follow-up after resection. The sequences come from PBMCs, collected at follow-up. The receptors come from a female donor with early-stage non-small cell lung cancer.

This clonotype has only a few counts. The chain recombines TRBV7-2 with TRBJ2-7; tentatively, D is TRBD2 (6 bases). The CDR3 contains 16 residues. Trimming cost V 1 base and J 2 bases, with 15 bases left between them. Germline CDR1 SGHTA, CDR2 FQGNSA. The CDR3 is CASSLGLASVPYEQYV. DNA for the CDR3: TGTGCCAGCAGCTTAGGGTTGGCTAGCGTGCCCTACGAGCAGTACGTC.

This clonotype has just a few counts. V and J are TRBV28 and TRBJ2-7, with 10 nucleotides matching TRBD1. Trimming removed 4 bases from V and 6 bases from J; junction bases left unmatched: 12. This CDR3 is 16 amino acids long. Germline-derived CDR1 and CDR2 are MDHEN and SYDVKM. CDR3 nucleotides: TGTGCCAGCAGTTCCCAGAGGACAGGGGGAAGATTCGAGCAGTACTTC. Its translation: CASSSQRTGGRFEQYF.

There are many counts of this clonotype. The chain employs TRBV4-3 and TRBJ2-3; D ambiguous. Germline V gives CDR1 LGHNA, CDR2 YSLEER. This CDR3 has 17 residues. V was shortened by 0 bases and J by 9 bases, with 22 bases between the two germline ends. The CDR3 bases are TGCGCCAGCAGCCAAGATCGAAAGCTCCCGTCGATGAGGACGCAGTATTTT. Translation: CASSQDRKLPSMRTQYF.

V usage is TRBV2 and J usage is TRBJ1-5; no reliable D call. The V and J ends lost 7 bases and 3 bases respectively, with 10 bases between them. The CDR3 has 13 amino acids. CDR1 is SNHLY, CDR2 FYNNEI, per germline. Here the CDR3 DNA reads TGTGCCAGCAAGAACAGCGTCAATCAGCCCCAGCATTTT. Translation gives CASKNSVNQPQHF.

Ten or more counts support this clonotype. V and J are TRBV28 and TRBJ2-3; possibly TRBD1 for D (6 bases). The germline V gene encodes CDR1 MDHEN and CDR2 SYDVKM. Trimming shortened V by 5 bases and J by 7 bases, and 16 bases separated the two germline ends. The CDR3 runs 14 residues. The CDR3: CASSTGQIHNTQYF. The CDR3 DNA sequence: TGTGCCAGCAGTACAGGACAGATTCACAATACGCAGTATTTT. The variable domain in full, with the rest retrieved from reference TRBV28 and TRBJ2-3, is DVKVTQSSRYLVKRTGEKVFLECVQDMDHENMFWYRQDPGLGLRLIYFSYDVKMKEKGDIPEGYSVSREKKERFSLILESASTNQTSMYLCASSTGQIHNTQYFGPGTRLTVL.

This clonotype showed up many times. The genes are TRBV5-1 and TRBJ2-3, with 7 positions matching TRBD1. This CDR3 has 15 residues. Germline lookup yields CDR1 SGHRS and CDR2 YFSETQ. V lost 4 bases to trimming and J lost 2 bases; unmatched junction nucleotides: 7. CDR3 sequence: CASSPRQGFTDTQYF. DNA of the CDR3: TGCGCCAGCAGCCCAAGACAGGGATTCACAGATACGCAGTATTTT.

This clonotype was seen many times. The DNA for the CDR3 is TGTGCCAGCGCCCTTCAACCGAGCAATCAGCCCCAGCATTTT. It encodes CASALQPSNQPQHF. The chain recombines TRBV27 with TRBJ1-5; D is unclear. CDR1 is MNHEY and CDR2 is SMNVEV in the germline V gene (reference sequence). Trimming cost V 8 bases and J 1 base, with 12 bases left between them. The CDR3 is 14 residues long.

CDR3 amino acids: CATRAGRTNTGELFF. DNA of the CDR3: TGTGCCACCAGGGCGGGGCGAACGAACACCGGGGAGCTGTTTTTT. This rearrangement joins TRBV6-2 or TRBV6-3 to TRBJ2-2; possible D gene TRBD2, 6 bases. Germline loops: CDR1 MNHEY, CDR2 SVGEGT. Trimming took 10 bases from V and 0 from J, leaving 15 bases between them. The CDR3 loop spans 15 amino acids.

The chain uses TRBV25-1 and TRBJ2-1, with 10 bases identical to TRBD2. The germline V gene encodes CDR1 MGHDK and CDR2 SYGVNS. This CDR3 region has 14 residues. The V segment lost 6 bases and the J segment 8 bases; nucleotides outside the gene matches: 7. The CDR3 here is CASSPSGRLYEQFF. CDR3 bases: TGTGCCAGCAGCCCTAGCGGGAGATTGTATGAGCAGTTCTTC.

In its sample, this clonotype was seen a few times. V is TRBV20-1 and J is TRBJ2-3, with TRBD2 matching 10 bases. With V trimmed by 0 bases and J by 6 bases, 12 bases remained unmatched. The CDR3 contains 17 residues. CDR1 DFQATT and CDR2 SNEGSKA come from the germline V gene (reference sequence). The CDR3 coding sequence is TGCAGTGCTAGAGATAGTAGAGGGGCTAGCGGGAGCGATACGCAGTATTTT. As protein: CSARDSRGASGSDTQYF.

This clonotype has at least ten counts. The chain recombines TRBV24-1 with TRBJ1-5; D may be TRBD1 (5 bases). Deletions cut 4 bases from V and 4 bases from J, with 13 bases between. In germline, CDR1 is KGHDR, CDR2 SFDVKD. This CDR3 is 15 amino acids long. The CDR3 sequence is CATSDPRQPNQPQHF. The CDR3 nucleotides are TGTGCCACCAGTGACCCCAGACAGCCAAATCAGCCCCAGCATTTT.

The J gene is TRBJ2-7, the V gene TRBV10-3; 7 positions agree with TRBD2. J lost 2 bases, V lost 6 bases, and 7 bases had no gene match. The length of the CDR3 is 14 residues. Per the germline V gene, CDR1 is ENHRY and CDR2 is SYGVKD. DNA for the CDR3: TGTGCCATCAGCTCTACTAGCGTAACCTACGAGCAGTACGTC. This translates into CAISSTSVTYEQYV.

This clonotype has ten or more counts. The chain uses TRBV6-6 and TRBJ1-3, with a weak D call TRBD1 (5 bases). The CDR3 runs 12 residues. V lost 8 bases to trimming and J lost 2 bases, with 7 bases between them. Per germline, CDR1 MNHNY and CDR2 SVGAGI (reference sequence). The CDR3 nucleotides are TGTGCCAGCGGGGCCACTGGAAACACCATATATTTT. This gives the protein CASGATGNTIYF.

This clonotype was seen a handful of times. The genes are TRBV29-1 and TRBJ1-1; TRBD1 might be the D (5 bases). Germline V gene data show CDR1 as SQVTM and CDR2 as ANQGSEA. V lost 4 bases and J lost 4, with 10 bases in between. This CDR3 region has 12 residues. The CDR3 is CSVAQGGTEAFF. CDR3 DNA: TGCAGCGTTGCTCAGGGTGGCACTGAAGCTTTCTTT.

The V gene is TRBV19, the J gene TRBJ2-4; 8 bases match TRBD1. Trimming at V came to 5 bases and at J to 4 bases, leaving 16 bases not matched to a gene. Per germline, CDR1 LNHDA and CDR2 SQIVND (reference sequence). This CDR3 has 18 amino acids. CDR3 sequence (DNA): TGTGCCAGTAGTCCAGGACAGGGTGGAAGTCTAGGGAAAAACATTCAGTACTTC. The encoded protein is CASSPGQGGSLGKNIQYF.

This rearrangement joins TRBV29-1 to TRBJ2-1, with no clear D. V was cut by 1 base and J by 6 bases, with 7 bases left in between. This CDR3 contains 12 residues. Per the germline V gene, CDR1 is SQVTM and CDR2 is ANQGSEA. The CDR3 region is CSVEGAVNEQFF. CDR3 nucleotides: TGCAGCGTTGAAGGCGCGGTCAATGAGCAGTTCTTC.

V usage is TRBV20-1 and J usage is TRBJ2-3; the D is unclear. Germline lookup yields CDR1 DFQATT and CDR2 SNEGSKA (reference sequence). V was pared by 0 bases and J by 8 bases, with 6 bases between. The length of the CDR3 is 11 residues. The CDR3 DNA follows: TGCAGTGCTAGAGACCTAGGTACGCAGTATTTT. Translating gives CSARDLGTQYF.

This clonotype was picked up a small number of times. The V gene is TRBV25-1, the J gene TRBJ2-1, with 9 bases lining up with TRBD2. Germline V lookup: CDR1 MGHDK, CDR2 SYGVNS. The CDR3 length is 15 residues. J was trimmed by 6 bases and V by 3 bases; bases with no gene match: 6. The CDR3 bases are TGTGCCAGCAGTGAGTCGCTAGCGGGAAGCAATGAGCAGTTCTTC. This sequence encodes CASSESLAGSNEQFF.

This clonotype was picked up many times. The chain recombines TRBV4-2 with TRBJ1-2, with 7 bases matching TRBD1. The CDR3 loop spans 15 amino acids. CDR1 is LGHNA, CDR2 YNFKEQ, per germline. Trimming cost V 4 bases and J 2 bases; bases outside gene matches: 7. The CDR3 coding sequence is TGTGCCAGCAGCCCCCGGGACAGCTCAAACTATGGCTACACCTTC. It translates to CASSPRDSSNYGYTF.

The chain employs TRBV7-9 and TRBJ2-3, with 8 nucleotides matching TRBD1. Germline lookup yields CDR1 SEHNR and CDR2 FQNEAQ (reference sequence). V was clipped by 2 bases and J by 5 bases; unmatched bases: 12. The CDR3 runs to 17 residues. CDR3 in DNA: TGTGCCAGCAGCTTACGACCTGACAGGGGTTGGGGAGATACGCAGTATTTT. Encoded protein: CASSLRPDRGWGDTQYF.

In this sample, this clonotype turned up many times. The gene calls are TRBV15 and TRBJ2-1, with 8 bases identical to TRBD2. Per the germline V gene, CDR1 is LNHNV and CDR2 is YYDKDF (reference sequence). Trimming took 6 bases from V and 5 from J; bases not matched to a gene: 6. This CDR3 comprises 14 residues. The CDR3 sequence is CATRRWTSNNEQFF. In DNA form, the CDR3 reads TGTGCCACCAGACGTTGGACTAGCAACAATGAGCAGTTCTTC.

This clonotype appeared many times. CDR3 DNA: TGCAGCGTTGAACGAGACAGCTACGAGCAGTACTTC. Its protein product is CSVERDSYEQYF. The J gene is TRBJ2-7, the V gene TRBV29-1; D is possibly TRBD1 (5 bases). V lost 2 bases, J lost 3 bases, and 8 bases lay in between. There are 12 residues in the CDR3. The germline gives CDR1 SQVTM, CDR2 ANQGSEA.

CDR3: CATSDWQGSTGELFF. The CDR3, as DNA: TGTGCCACCAGTGATTGGCAGGGGAGTACCGGGGAGCTGTTTTTT. The chain employs TRBV24-1 and TRBJ2-2, with a possible D match to TRBD1 (6 bases). The CDR3 extends over 15 amino acids. Germline CDR1 KGHDR, CDR2 SFDVKD. V was shortened by 2 bases and J by 5 bases, with 11 bases between the two germline ends.